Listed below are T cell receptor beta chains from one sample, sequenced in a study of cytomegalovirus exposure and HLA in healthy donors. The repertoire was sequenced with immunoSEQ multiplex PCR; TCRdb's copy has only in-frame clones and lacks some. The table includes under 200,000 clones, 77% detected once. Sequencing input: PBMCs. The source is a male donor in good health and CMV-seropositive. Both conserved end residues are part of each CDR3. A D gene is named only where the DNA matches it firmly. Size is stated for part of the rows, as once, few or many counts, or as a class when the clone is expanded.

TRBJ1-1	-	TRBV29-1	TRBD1	TGCAGCGTGAATCCGGGACAGGTGAACACTGAAGCTTTCTTT	CSVNPGQVNTEAFF
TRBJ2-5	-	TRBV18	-	TGTGCCAGCTCACCAACCTGGGCAGGGCCGCAAGAGACCCAGTACTTC	CASSPTWAGPQETQYF
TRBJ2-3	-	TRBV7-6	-	TGTGCCAGCAGCCCTCATAGGGGCAGAACAGATACGCAGTATTTT	CASSPHRGRTDTQYF
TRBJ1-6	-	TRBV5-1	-	TGCGCCAGCAGCTTGGCCCAACAGGCGTATAATTCACCCCTCCACTTT	CASSLAQQAYNSPLHF
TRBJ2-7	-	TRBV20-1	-	TGCAGTGCTAGGGATGCGGGCGAGCAGTACTTC	CSARDAGEQYF
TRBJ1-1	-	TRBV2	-	TGTGCCAGCAGTGCGAGTCGGACAGCGAACACTGAAGCTTTCTTT	CASSASRTANTEAFF
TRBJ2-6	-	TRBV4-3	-	TGCGCCAGCAGCCAAGATTGGAGGGGTGGTGGGGCCAACGTCCTGACTTTC	CASSQDWRGGGANVLTF
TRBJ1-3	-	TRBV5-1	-	TGCGCCAGCAGCTTGTTAGGGGTGGCCTCTGGAAACACCATATATTTT	CASSLLGVASGNTIYF
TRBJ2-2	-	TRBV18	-	TGTGCCAGCTCACCGGTCACGCGGGGGCCCACCGGGGAGCTGTTTTTT	CASSPVTRGPTGELFF
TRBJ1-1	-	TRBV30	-	TGTGCCTGGAGTGGGGGGGTTGGGACTGAAGCTTTCTTT	CAWSGGVGTEAFF
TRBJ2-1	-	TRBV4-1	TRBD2	TGCGCCAGCAGCCAATTCGGGCGGGGGACCTCCAATGAGCAGTTCTTC	CASSQFGRGTSNEQFF
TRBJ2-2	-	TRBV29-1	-	TGCAGCGTTCAAGGGCTCGGGGAGCTGTTTTTT	CSVQGLGELFF
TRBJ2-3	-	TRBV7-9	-	TGTGCCAGCAGCCTCCCTACAGATACGCAGTATTTT	CASSLPTDTQYF
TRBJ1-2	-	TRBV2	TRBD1	TGTGCCAGCAGGGAGGGACAGGGAGTGGGCGGCTACACCTTC	CASREGQGVGGYTF
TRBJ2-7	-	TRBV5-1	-	TGCGCCAGCAGCTTGGGCCAGGGCGGCGACGAGCAGTACTTC	CASSLGQGGDEQYF
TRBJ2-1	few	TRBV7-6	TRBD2	TGTGCCAGCAGACGGACTAGCGGGGGGGAACTGAGCTCCTACAATGAGCAGTTCTTC	CASRRTSGGELSSYNEQFF
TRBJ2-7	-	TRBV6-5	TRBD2	TGTGCCAGCAGTCCGCCGGGACTAGCAGGTTACGAGCAGTACTTC	CASSPPGLAGYEQYF
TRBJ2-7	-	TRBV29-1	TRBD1	TGCAGCGTTGAAGACCGGGACAGGGGGCAATCAGAGCAGTACTTC	CSVEDRDRGQSEQYF
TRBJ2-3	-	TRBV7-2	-	TGTGCCAGCAGCTTAGTTGGAGTCCCGACAGATACGCAGTATTTT	CASSLVGVPTDTQYF
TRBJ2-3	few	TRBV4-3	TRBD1	TGCGCCAGCAGCCAAGATCTGGGACAGGGGGCAGATACGCAGTATTTT	CASSQDLGQGADTQYF
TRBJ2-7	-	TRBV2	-	TGTGCCAGCAGTGTCAGGGGATACCCCGAGCAGTACTTC	CASSVRGYPEQYF
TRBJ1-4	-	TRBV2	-	TGTGCCAGCAGTCCCTCGGGCGGGTACGAAAAACTGTTTTTT	CASSPSGGYEKLFF
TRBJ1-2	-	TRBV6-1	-	TGTGCCAGCAGTAACTTCGGGGGGGCTCTCGGTGGCTACACCTTC	CASSNFGGALGGYTF
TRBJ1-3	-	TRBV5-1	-	TGCGCCAGCAGCTTGAGGGGGGGAAACACCATATATTTT	CASSLRGGNTIYF
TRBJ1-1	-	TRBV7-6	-	TGTGCCAGCAGCTTAGCAGGAGGGTCGAAAAGAGCTTTCTTT	CASSLAGGSKRAFF
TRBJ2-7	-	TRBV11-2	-	TGTGCCAGCACCCCCCGGGGAGGCCGGGGGGCTTCCTACGAGCAGTACTTC	CASTPRGGRGASYEQYF
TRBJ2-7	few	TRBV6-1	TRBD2	TGTGCCAGCAGTGAAGGGGAGGGTAGCGGGGGTCTGGAGCAGTACTTC	CASSEGEGSGGLEQYF
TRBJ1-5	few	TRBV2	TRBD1	TGTGCCAGCAGTTCGACAGGGCCCCTGATGCCCCAGCATTTT	CASSSTGPLMPQHF
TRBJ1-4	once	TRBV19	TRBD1	TGTGCCAGTAGTCGTCAGGGGGCTAATGAAAAACTGTTTTTT	CASSRQGANEKLFF
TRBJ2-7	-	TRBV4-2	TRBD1	TGTGCCAGCAGCCAAGTGGCCGGACAGGGACCCCTCGAGCAGTACTTC	CASSQVAGQGPLEQYF
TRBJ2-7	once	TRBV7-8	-	TGTGCCAGCAGCTCCCGCTACGAGCAGTACTTC	CASSSRYEQYF
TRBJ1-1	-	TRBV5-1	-	TGCGCCAGCAGCGCAAAACAGGGTGCGTACACTGAAGCTTTCTTT	CASSAKQGAYTEAFF
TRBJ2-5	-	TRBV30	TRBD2	TGTGCCTGGAGTGTAGCGGGGGGGTACCAAGAGACCCAGTACTTC	CAWSVAGGYQETQYF
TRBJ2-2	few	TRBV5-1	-	TGCGCCAGCAGCTTGGCAAGGGAATTAGGAGGCACCGGGGAGCTGTTTTTT	CASSLARELGGTGELFF
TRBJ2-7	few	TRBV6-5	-	TGTGCCAGCAGACCAGCGGGTTTCTCCTACGAGCAGTACTTC	CASRPAGFSYEQYF
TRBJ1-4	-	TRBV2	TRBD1	TGTGCCAGCACGGGACAGGGTAGTGAAAAACTGTTTTTT	CASTGQGSEKLFF
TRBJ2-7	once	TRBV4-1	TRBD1	TGCGCCAGCAGCGGGGGGACAGGAGCCTACGAGCAGTACTTC	CASSGGTGAYEQYF
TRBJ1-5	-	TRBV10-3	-	TGTGCCATCAGTCCGGCGGAGAATCAGCCCCAGCATTTT	CAISPAENQPQHF
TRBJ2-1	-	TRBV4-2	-	TGTGCCAGCAGCCAAGAGGGGGGATTTTACAATGAGCAGTTCTTC	CASSQEGGFYNEQFF
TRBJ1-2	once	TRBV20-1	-	TGCAGTGCTATAGGGGTCGATGGCTACACCTTC	CSAIGVDGYTF
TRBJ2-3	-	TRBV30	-	TGCGCCTGGGTTCCCGGGACTTCTCGCACAGATACGCAGTATTTT	CAWVPGTSRTDTQYF
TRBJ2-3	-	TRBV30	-	TGTGCCTGGAGTGTACCACAGACAGGCACAGATACGCAGTATTTT	CAWSVPQTGTDTQYF
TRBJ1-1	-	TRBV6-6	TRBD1	TGTGCCAGCAGTTTGCGACAGGGTGGAACTGAAGCTTTCTTT	CASSLRQGGTEAFF
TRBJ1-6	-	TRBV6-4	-	TGTGCCAGCAGTCCGGACGGGATTAGCTCCTATAATTCACCCCTCCACTTT	CASSPDGISSYNSPLHF
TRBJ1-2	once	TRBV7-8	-	TGTGCCAGCAGCACAGGCAGGGGCGGCTATGGCTACACCTTC	CASSTGRGGYGYTF
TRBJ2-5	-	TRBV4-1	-	TGCGCCAGCAGCCAAGAATGGGGGCGTGGAGAGACCCAGTACTTC	CASSQEWGRGETQYF
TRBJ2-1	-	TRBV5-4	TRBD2	TGTGCCAGCAGCCAGACTAGCGGGTCTCGCAATGAGCAGTTCTTC	CASSQTSGSRNEQFF
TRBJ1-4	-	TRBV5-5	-	TGTGCCAGCAGCTTGTCGCCTACTGAAAAACTGTTTTTT	CASSLSPTEKLFF
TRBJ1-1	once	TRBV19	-	TGTGCCACAGGGTCGACGGCCTGGGGCACTGAAGCTTTCTTT	CATGSTAWGTEAFF
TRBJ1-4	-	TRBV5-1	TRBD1	TGCGCCAGCAGCTTTGGGACAGGTGGGAGGACTAATGAAAAACTGTTTTTT	CASSFGTGGRTNEKLFF
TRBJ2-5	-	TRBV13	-	TGTGCCAGCAGCGAATCCCGGGGGACGATCCAAGAGACCCAGTACTTC	CASSESRGTIQETQYF
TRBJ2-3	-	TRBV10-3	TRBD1	TGTGCCATCAGTGGGGGACAGGGGCGTAGCACAGATACGCAGTATTTT	CAISGGQGRSTDTQYF
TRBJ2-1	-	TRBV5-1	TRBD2	TGCGCCAGCAGCGCGAGCGGGGGGGCGTTTAATGAGCAGTTCTTC	CASSASGGAFNEQFF